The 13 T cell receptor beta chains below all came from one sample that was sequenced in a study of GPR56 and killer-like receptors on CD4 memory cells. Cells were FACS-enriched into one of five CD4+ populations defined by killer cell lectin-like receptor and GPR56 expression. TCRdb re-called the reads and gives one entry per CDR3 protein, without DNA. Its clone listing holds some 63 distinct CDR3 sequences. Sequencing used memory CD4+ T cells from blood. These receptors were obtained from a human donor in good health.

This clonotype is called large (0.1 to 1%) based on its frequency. CDR3 loop: CASSIYFRGVNTEAFF. The chain has TRBV19 and TRBJ1-1; TCRdb indicates TRBD1, and absent DNA this call remains unverified. CDR3 length: 16 residues. Per germline, CDR1 LNHDA and CDR2 SQIVND (reference sequence).

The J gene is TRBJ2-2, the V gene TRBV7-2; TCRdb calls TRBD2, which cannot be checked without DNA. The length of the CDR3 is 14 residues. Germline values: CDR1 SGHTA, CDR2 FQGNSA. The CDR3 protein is CASLLAANTGELFF.

CDR3: CASSYTGTGEGYGYTF. The chain couples TRBV2 to TRBJ1-2; TCRdb returns TRBD1, unconfirmable since there is no DNA. CDR1 is SNHLY, CDR2 FYNNEI, per germline. The CDR3 contains 16 residues.

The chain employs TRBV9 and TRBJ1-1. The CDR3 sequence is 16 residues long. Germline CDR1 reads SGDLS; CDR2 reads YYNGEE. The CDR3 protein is CASSPTLRGANTEAFF.

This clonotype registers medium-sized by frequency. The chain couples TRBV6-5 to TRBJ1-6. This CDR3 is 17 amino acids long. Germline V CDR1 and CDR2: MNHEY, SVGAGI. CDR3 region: CASSFFAGQADNSPLHF.

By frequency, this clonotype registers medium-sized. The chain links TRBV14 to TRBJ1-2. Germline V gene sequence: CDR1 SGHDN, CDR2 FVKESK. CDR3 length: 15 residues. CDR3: CASSVDFAGTYGYTF.

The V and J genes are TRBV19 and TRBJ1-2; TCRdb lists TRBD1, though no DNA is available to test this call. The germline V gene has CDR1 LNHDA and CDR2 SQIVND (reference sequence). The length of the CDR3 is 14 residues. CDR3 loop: CSTSRDRTNYGYTF. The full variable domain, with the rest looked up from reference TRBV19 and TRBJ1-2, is DGGITQSPKYLFRKEGQNVTLSCEQNLNHDAMYWYRQDPGQGLRLIYYSQIVNDFQKGDIAEGYSVSREKKESFPLTVTSAQKNPTAFYLCSTSRDRTNYGYTFGSGTRLTVV.

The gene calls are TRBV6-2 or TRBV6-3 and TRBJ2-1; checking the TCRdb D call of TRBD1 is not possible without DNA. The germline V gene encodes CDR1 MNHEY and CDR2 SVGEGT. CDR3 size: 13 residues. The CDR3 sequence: CASSRQGYNEQFF.

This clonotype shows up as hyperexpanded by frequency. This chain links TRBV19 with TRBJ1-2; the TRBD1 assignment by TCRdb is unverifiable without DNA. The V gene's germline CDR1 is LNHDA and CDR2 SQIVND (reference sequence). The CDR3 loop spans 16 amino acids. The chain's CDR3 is CASSTSRDRTNYGYTF. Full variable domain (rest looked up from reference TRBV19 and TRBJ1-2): DGGITQSPKYLFRKEGQNVTLSCEQNLNHDAMYWYRQDPGQGLRLIYYSQIVNDFQKGDIAEGYSVSREKKESFPLTVTSAQKNPTAFYLCASSTSRDRTNYGYTFGSGTRLTVV.

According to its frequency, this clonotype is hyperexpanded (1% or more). CDR3 region: CAWRAQRGAINEKLFF. This chain uses TRBV30 with TRBJ1-4; the D call of TRBD1 rests on TCRdb alone, since no DNA is present to check it. The V gene's germline CDR1 is GTSNPN and CDR2 SVGIG (reference sequence). This CDR3 region has 16 residues. The full variable domain, its missing parts supplied by reference TRBV30 and TRBJ1-4, is SQTIHQWPATLVQPVGSPLSLECTVEGTSNPNLYWYRQAAGRGLQLLFYSVGIGQISSEVPQNLSASRPQDRQFILSSKKLLLSDSGFYLCAWRAQRGAINEKLFFGSGTQLSVL.

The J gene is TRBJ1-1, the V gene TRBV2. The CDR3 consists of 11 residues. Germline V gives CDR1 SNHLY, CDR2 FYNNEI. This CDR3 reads CASTYDTEAFF.

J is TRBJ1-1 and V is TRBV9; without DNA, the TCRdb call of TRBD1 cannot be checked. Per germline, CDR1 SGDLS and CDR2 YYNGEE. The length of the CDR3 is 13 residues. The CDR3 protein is CASSADSLTEAFF. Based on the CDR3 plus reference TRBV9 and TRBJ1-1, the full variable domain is DSGVTQTPKHLITATGQRVTLRCSPRSGDLSVYWYQQSLDQGLQFLIQYYNGEERAKGNILERFSAQQFPDLHSELNLSSLELGDSALYFCASSADSLTEAFFGQGTRLTVV.

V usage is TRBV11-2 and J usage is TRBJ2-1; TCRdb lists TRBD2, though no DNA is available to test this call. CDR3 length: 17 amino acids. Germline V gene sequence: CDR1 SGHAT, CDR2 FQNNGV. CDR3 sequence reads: CASSLYSGGASYNEQFF.